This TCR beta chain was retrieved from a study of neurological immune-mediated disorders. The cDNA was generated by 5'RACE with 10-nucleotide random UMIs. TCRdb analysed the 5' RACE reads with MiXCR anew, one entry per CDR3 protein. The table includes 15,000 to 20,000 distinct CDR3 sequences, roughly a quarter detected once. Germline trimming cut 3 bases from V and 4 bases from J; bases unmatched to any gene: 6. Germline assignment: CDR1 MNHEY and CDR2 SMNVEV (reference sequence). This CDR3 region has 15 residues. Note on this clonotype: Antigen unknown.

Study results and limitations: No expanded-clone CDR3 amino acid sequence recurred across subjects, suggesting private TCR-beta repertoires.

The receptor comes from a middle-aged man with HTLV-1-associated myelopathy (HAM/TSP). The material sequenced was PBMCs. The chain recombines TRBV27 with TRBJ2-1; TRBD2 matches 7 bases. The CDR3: CASSFAGVGYNEQFF. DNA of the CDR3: TGTGCCAGCAGTTTCGCGGGGGTGGGGTACAATGAGCAGTTCTTC.